This record covers a single TCR beta chain. The CDR3 end falls 3 residues outside the read, so it is completed with the germline J gene. This specimen belongs to a study of T cells in women clearing cervical HPV infection. The wider study: Controls gave blood once infection was undetectable; cases at lesion identification.

V lost 4 bases, J lost 1 base, and 5 bases stayed unmatched. Germline V gives CDR1 SGHNT, CDR2 YENEEA. This CDR3 contains 15 residues. Profiled with immunoSEQ multiplex PCR; TCRdb holds only in-frame clones, not every one. The specimen's table records fewer than 35,000 clones. Sequences were obtained from blood buffy coat. This receptor was obtained from a woman between 18 and 69 years old with a cervical HPV16 infection that either progressed to CIN3+ or cleared (not recorded which). The chain links TRBV11-3 to TRBJ2-5, with TRBD1 matching over 8 bases. The CDR3 here is CASSSGQGTQETQYF. Partial CDR3 DNA: TGTGCCAGCAGCTCAGGACAGGGCACCCAAGAGACC.